In this sample, the clone carrying this T cell receptor beta chain turned up a few times. Its target is unknown. The same CDR3 is also encoded by other DNA sequences in this sample. The data derive from a study of beta chain features in type 1 diabetes. Overall study context: Similarity in age, gender and cell yields was seen between patients and healthy donors.

The isolated RNA, all of it, was reverse transcribed, so expressed TCRB transcripts were what got sequenced. The data were produced by immunoSEQ multiplex PCR, yet TCRdb's version contains in-frame clones alone and is incomplete. The sample carries more than 150,000 clones, approximately 10% recorded once. Study conclusions and caveats: Here, the possible influence of HLA type (on TCRB rearrangement) remained unresolved. Researchers reported that naive, central memory and Treg TCRB repertoires appeared more similar in patients than in healthy donors. A cDNA-based sequencing approach could over-represent cells with high TCR expression.

The CDR3 covers 14 residues. Germline CDR1 reads SGHTA; CDR2 reads FQGNSA. J lost 2 bases, V lost 5 bases, and 1 base had no gene match. The sequence was obtained from a young man in good health. Sequencing was performed on central memory CD4+ T cells from blood. This chain links TRBV7-2 with TRBJ2-5; 11 bases are a match to TRBD1. The CDR3 sequence: CASSRDRGQETQYF. For the CDR3, the DNA is TGTGCCAGCAGCCGGGACAGGGGGCAAGAGACCCAGTACTTC.